A single sample gave rise to the 20 T cell receptor beta chains below, sequenced in a study of T cells of healthy individuals. TCRdb fed the 5' RACE reads into MiXCR, producing one record per CDR3 protein. The sample shows 100,000 or so distinct CDR3 sequences, around 17% of them seen only once. The receptors come from a human donor in good health.

This clonotype appeared once. The V call is TRBV20-1, the J call TRBJ2-1; 8 nucleotides line up with TRBD2. The germline gives CDR1 DFQATT, CDR2 SNEGSKA (reference sequence). V shed 3 bases and J 9 bases; nucleotides not matched to a gene: 10. This CDR3 contains 14 residues. DNA for the CDR3: TGCAGTGCTAGTCCCCGGGGGGGGGCAACTGAGCAGTTCTTC. It translates to CSASPRGGATEQFF.

This clonotype was picked up a small number of times. J is TRBJ2-1 and V is TRBV2; D ambiguous. The germline V and J ends were trimmed by 5 bases and 7 bases, with 9 bases remaining between them. The CDR3 length is 12 residues. Germline lookup yields CDR1 SNHLY and CDR2 FYNNEI. This CDR3 reads CASSTSLNEQFF. The CDR3 nucleotides read TGTGCCAGCAGTACCAGTTTAAATGAGCAGTTCTTC.

About this clonotype: The junction shows a germline mismatch at one end, possibly a read error. V and J are TRBV6-2 or TRBV6-3 and TRBJ2-2; TRBD2 might be the D (5 bases). This CDR3 is 15 amino acids long. Germline V lookup: CDR1 MNHEY, CDR2 SVGEGT. CDR3 in DNA: TGTGCCAGCAGTTACTCGGCAGAGAACACCGGGGAGCCGTTTTTT. This sequence encodes CASSYSAENTGEPFF.

This clonotype was seen ten or more times. The chain is built from TRBV27 and TRBJ1-5, with 10 bases lining up with TRBD1. Per germline, CDR1 MNHEY and CDR2 SMNVEV (reference sequence). Trimming removed 10 bases from V and 4 bases from J; junction bases left unmatched: 10. CDR3 length: 15 residues. CDR3 residues: CATGGWGQGNQPQHF. DNA for the CDR3: TGTGCCACGGGGGGCTGGGGACAGGGGAATCAGCCCCAGCATTTT.

This clonotype was counted a few times. The CDR3 DNA reads as TGTGCCAGCACACACGGCGGGGAAACCAATGAGCAGTTCTTC. Translated, it gives CASTHGGETNEQFF. The chain uses TRBV6-2 or TRBV6-3 and TRBJ2-1; tentatively, D is TRBD2 (6 bases). With 7 bases removed from V and 6 bases from J, the gap between germline ends came to 16 bases. Germline CDR1 and CDR2: MNHEY and SVGEGT. The CDR3 has 14 residues.

In this sample, this clonotype turned up a few times. This chain uses TRBV7-2 with TRBJ1-2; 7 nucleotides agree with TRBD1. Germline CDR1 is SGHTA and CDR2 is FQGNSA. With 3 bases clipped from V and 7 bases from J, the junction kept 2 bases outside the gene matches. The CDR3 covers 12 residues. CDR3 nucleotides: TGTGCCAGCAGCTTGACAGGGTTTGGCTACACCTTC. This sequence encodes CASSLTGFGYTF.

This clonotype was counted at least ten times. This chain links TRBV5-1 with TRBJ2-7; TRBD1 aligns across 8 bases. CDR3 length equals 14 residues. The V gene's germline CDR1 is SGHRS and CDR2 YFSETQ. J lost 5 bases, V lost 5 bases, and 9 bases had no gene match. For the CDR3, the DNA is TGCGCCAGCAGGCAAGACAGGGGCGAAAACGAGCAGTACTTC. Translating it yields CASRQDRGENEQYF.

A few counts support this clonotype. The rearrangement links TRBV12-3 or TRBV12-4 to TRBJ2-7; a weak D match, TRBD2 (5 bases). V gave up 4 bases and J gave up 0 bases, with 10 bases separating them. The CDR3 spans 14 residues. In nucleotides, the CDR3 is TGTGCCAGCAGTTCCGTGAGCGGCTCCTACGAGCAGTACTTC. It encodes CASSSVSGSYEQYF.

V and J are TRBV7-9 and TRBJ2-2, with no clear D. CDR3 length: 15 amino acids. V was clipped by 3 bases and J by 0 bases, with 8 bases between them. CDR1 and CDR2 (germline): SEHNR, FQNEAQ (reference sequence). The CDR3 sequence: CASSFSRSNTGELFF. The CDR3 DNA reads TGTGCCAGCAGCTTTAGCCGATCGAACACCGGGGAGCTGTTTTTT.

The V and J genes are TRBV20-1 and TRBJ2-5; 9 bases are shared with TRBD2. Germline CDR1 is DFQATT and CDR2 is SNEGSKA (reference sequence). The CDR3 runs 16 residues. With V trimmed by 7 bases and J by 2 bases, 14 bases remained unmatched. The CDR3, as DNA: TGCAGTGGCAGAGGAGCGGCTAGCGGGGCGCAAGAGACCCAGTACTTC. This translates into CSGRGAASGAQETQYF.

The chain recombines TRBV2 with TRBJ2-3, with D unresolved. V was pared by 4 bases and J by 0 bases, with 11 bases between. CDR1 SNHLY and CDR2 FYNNEI come from the germline V gene. The length of the CDR3 is 15 residues. CDR3: CASSAWGGSTDTQYF. The CDR3 nucleotides read TGTGCCAGCAGTGCCTGGGGTGGTAGCACAGATACGCAGTATTTT.

Notes on this clonotype: A junction boundary mismatches the germline segment, possibly from a read error. V and J are TRBV4-1 and TRBJ2-5, with TRBD2 matching 11 bases. The CDR3 spans 18 residues. CDR1 and CDR2 from the germline V gene are MGHRA and YSYEKL. In DNA form, the CDR3 reads TGCGACAGCAGCCAATCTAGGCTAGCGGGGGGCCGACGAGAGACCCAGTACTTC. Translated, it gives CDSSQSRLAGGRRETQYF.

This clonotype came up a few times. The chain couples TRBV4-3 to TRBJ1-2; D is ambiguous. The germline CDR1 and CDR2 sequences are LGHNA and YSLEER. This CDR3 is 17 amino acids long. V was cut by 2 bases and J by 1 base, with 17 bases left in between. CDR3: CASSQLLGRLNNYGYTF. In nucleotides, the CDR3 is TGCGCCAGCAGCCAACTCCTAGGACGCCTGAATAACTATGGCTACACCTTC.

The sample holds one count of this clonotype. V is TRBV5-1 and J is TRBJ2-7; the match to TRBD2 covers 7 bases. Unmatched junction bases numbered 7, after V lost 1 base and J lost 0 bases. CDR3 length: 16 amino acids. CDR1 is SGHRS, CDR2 YFSETQ, per germline. In nucleotides, the CDR3 is TGCGCCAGCAGCTTGAACGCGGGAGCCTACTCCTACGAGCAGTACTTC. As protein: CASSLNAGAYSYEQYF.

The V and J genes are TRBV10-2 and TRBJ1-5; maybe TRBD1 (6 bases). V lost 6 bases, J lost 3 bases, and 9 bases lay in between. Germline lookup yields CDR1 WSHSY and CDR2 SAAADI. The CDR3 runs 13 residues. DNA for the CDR3: TGCGCCAGCAGAGGGGGAGTCAATCAGCCCCAGCATTTT. This codes for CASRGGVNQPQHF.

This clonotype was observed a few times. The chain has TRBV27 and TRBJ2-2, with 8 nucleotides matching TRBD1. V gave up 6 bases and J gave up 4 bases; unmatched junction bases: 4. Per the germline V gene, CDR1 is MNHEY and CDR2 is SMNVEV (reference sequence). This CDR3 is 14 amino acids long. The CDR3 protein is CASSWTGTTGELFF. CDR3 sequence (DNA): TGTGCCAGCAGCTGGACAGGGACCACCGGGGAGCTGTTTTTT.

This clonotype was detected only a few times. This sequence joins TRBV2 and TRBJ1-1, with D possibly matching TRBD1 (5 bases). The germline V gene has CDR1 SNHLY and CDR2 FYNNEI. Trimming removed 8 bases from V and 7 bases from J, with 14 bases in between. CDR3 size: 12 residues. This chain's CDR3 is CASRGVGNEAFF. The CDR3 DNA reads TGTGCCAGCCGGGGGGTGGGTAATGAAGCTTTCTTT.

The V and J genes are TRBV25-1 and TRBJ1-3; 7 bases are a match to TRBD1. The germline V gene has CDR1 MGHDK and CDR2 SYGVNS. J was trimmed by 15 bases and V by 3 bases; bases with no gene match: 11. CDR3 length: 13 amino acids. CDR3: CASSDAGGTARYF. The CDR3 DNA is TGTGCCAGCAGTGACGCGGGGGGGACAGCGAGATATTTT. Full variable domain (rest looked up from reference TRBV25-1 and TRBJ1-3): EADIYQTPRYLVIGTGKKITLECSQTMGHDKMYWYQQDPGMELHLIHYSYGVNSTEKGDLSSESTVSRIRTEHFPLTLESARPSHTSQYLCASSDAGGTARYFGEGSWLTVV.

There are a few counts of this clonotype. The genes are TRBV9 and TRBJ2-7; D not certain. CDR1 and CDR2 from the germline V gene are SGDLS and YYNGEE. V gave up 3 bases and J gave up 3 bases, with 4 bases separating them. This CDR3 has 11 amino acids. The CDR3: CASSGDYEQYF. In DNA, the CDR3 is TGTGCCAGCAGCGGGGACTACGAGCAGTACTTC.

This clonotype has a count of ten or more. The rearrangement joins TRBV7-2 to TRBJ2-1; TRBD2 is a possible D gene (5 bases). V lost 7 bases, J lost 5 bases, and 9 bases lay in between. The germline V gene encodes CDR1 SGHTA and CDR2 FQGNSA. CDR3 length: 12 amino acids. The DNA for the CDR3 is TGTGCCAGCAAGGGAGCAGACAATGAGCAGTTCTTC. Its protein product is CASKGADNEQFF.